This T cell receptor beta chain was sequenced for a study of blood T cell repertoires in COVID-19. Only a few counts were recorded for this clone. The table came from immunoSEQ multiplex PCR; TCRdb's copy has only in-frame clones and leaves some out. The table shows about 150,000 clones, with just under 85% occurring only once. Germline values: CDR1 KGHDR, CDR2 SFDVKD. V trimming: 5 bases; J trimming: 4 bases; junction bases outside the gene matches: 8. The CDR3 is 15 residues long. The chain has TRBV24-1 and TRBJ2-5; 8 nucleotides match TRBD1. Sequences were obtained from PBMCs or T cells enriched from blood (not recorded which). The origin of this receptor is a man in his fifties who had recovered from COVID-19. CDR3 nucleotides: TGTGCCACCAGTGTCGGACAGGGCGACGGAGAGACCCAGTACTTC. This translates into CATSVGQGDGETQYF.